This T cell receptor beta chain was identified in a study of cytomegalovirus exposure and HLA in healthy donors. This CDR3 is 18 amino acids long. Germline lookup yields CDR1 SGHVS and CDR2 FQNEAQ. V shed 5 bases, J shed 4 bases, and the junction held 12 bases outside the gene matches. In regard to this clone: What it binds is unknown.

PCR primers comprised 60 Vbeta and 13 Jbeta primers. Repertoires were generated with immunoSEQ multiplex PCR, while TCRdb's copy carries only in-frame clones and drops some. The repertoire holds about 150,000 clones, with roughly 77% as singletons. Study findings and constraints: Later work found that TCR association rates differed between HLA loci; DRB1 had the most and HLA-C the fewest. Within a later analysis, the majority of CMV-associated TCR beta chains appeared HLA-restricted. TRBV6-2, TRBV6-3 and some other V segments were unresolvable in 87-base-pair reads.

This clonotype was sampled from a man aged 30-40 years in good health and CMV-seropositive. Material: PBMCs. This chain uses TRBV7-8 with TRBJ2-5, with TRBD2 identical over 14 bases. In DNA, the CDR3 is TGTGCCAGCAGCCTCCCCCTAAGACTAGCGGGAGGGAGAGAGACCCAGTACTTC. Translated: CASSLPLRLAGGRETQYF.